A single sample is the source of the 29 T cell receptor beta chains below, sequenced in a study of blood T cells in healthy people across ages. Sample-barcoded 5' priming and a J-beta primer mix drove a second PCR of roughly 7 to 11 cycles. Each CDR3 protein gets one entry after TCRdb re-called the 5' RACE reads with MiXCR. The sample has about 1.4 million distinct CDR3 sequences; around 55% are singletons. What was sequenced was blood. Every receptor here comes from a man aged 18 to 29 in good health.

This clonotype was found a few times. DNA of the CDR3: TGTGCCAGCAGCGGGCCGCAGCAGTTCTTC. Translation gives CASSGPQQFF. J is TRBJ2-1 and V is TRBV5-6; no clear D gene. Trimming pared 4 bases from V and 11 bases from J, leaving 7 bases between. CDR3 size: 10 residues. CDR1 is SGHDT, CDR2 YYEEEE, per germline.

The J gene is TRBJ2-1, the V gene TRBV20-1; 7 nucleotides align to TRBD2. The CDR3 covers 14 residues. Trimming took 2 bases from V and 4 from J; bases not matched to a gene: 5. Germline values: CDR1 DFQATT, CDR2 SNEGSKA (reference sequence). CDR3 sequence (DNA): TGCAGTGCTAGATCTGCGGGGGAGTACAATGAGCAGTTCTTC. It is translated as CSARSAGEYNEQFF.

This rearrangement joins TRBV29-1 to TRBJ2-1; no clear D gene. This CDR3 spans 12 amino acids. V dropped 6 bases and J dropped 3 bases, with 9 bases sitting between them. Germline V gene sequence: CDR1 SQVTM, CDR2 ANQGSEA. CDR3: CSVFEIYNEQFF. The CDR3 DNA follows: TGCAGCGTGTTCGAGATCTACAATGAGCAGTTCTTC.

This sequence joins TRBV5-1 and TRBJ2-3, with TRBD2 matching 7 bases. The CDR3 is 15 residues long. From germline, CDR1 is SGHRS and CDR2 YFSETQ. The V segment lost 9 bases and the J segment 2 bases; nucleotides outside the gene matches: 12. DNA of the CDR3: TGCGCCACCTTTCTGCACCGGGGGGTCACAGATACGCAGTATTTT. Protein sequence: CATFLHRGVTDTQYF.

The rearrangement joins TRBV7-8 to TRBJ1-2; unclear D gene. Trimming left V 3 bases short and J 3 bases short, with 14 bases between. The CDR3 loop spans 15 amino acids. Germline CDR1 is SGHVS and CDR2 is FQNEAQ. CDR3 loop: CASSLRRILDYGYTF. The CDR3 DNA reads as TGTGCCAGCAGCTTGAGGCGGATACTTGACTATGGCTACACCTTC.

V usage is TRBV4-1 and J usage is TRBJ2-3; D perhaps matches TRBD2 (6 bases). The CDR3 has 17 residues. Germline V gene sequence: CDR1 MGHRA, CDR2 YSYEKL. The V and J ends lost 4 bases and 3 bases respectively, with 20 bases between them. The DNA for the CDR3 is TGCGCCAGCAGCCTCCCCCTACGGCGGGGACCTACAGATACGCAGTATTTT. This sequence encodes CASSLPLRRGPTDTQYF.

V and J are TRBV20-1 and TRBJ2-1; D unresolved. The J call could be wrong; TRBJ2-7 is a better fit for the DNA end. CDR1 is DFQATT, CDR2 SNEGSKA, per germline (reference sequence). The CDR3 runs 13 residues. CDR3 loop: CSAKIGVDYEQYF. In DNA form, the CDR3 reads TGCAGTGCTAAGATAGGTGTTGACTACGAGCAGTACTTC.

Details on this clonotype: At one end the junction does not follow the germline gene, possibly because of a read error. This chain joins TRBV30 and TRBJ2-1, with D possibly TRBD2 on 6 matching bases. Germline V gives CDR1 GTSNPN, CDR2 SVGIG (reference sequence). There are 14 residues in the CDR3. The CDR3 protein is CAWSGGGGYKEQFF. In DNA form, the CDR3 reads TGTGCCTGGAGTGGTGGCGGAGGGTACAAGGAGCAGTTCTTC.

The chain is built from TRBV6-1 and TRBJ2-1; D possibly corresponds to TRBD2 (5 bases). The germline V gene has CDR1 MNHNS and CDR2 SASEGT. The CDR3 totals 14 residues. Trimming pared 9 bases from V and 3 bases from J, leaving 15 bases between. CDR3 DNA sequence: TGTGCCAGTCTAATCTACGGGGACTACAATGAGCAGTTCTTC. It translates to CASLIYGDYNEQFF.

The chain links TRBV6-2 or TRBV6-3 to TRBJ2-3; TRBD2 matches 7 bases. J was trimmed by 6 bases and V by 6 bases; bases with no gene match: 9. This CDR3 is 14 amino acids long. CDR1 and CDR2 from the germline V gene are MNHEY and SVGEGT. CDR3 in amino acids: CASRNWTSRDTQYF. The CDR3, as DNA: TGTGCCAGCAGAAATTGGACTAGTAGGGATACGCAGTATTTT.

The table lists this clonotype with a count of one. This chain uses TRBV20-1 with TRBJ1-2; 7 bases are shared with TRBD1. This CDR3 has 14 amino acids. V shed 1 base, J shed 8 bases, and the junction held 10 bases outside the gene matches. The V gene's germline CDR1 is DFQATT and CDR2 SNEGSKA (reference sequence). The CDR3 bases are TGCAGTGCTAGAGGAAGACAGGGTAGTCAGGGCTACACCTTC. As protein: CSARGRQGSQGYTF.

V usage is TRBV11-1 and J usage is TRBJ2-5, with D unresolved. V was shortened by 1 base and J by 5 bases, with 11 bases between the two germline ends. Germline V lookup: CDR1 SGHAT, CDR2 FQDESV (reference sequence). The CDR3 covers 14 residues. The CDR3 reads CASSLGLGSETQYF. CDR3 in DNA: TGTGCCAGCAGCTTAGGGTTGGGCAGCGAGACCCAGTACTTC.

This chain connects TRBV12-3 or TRBV12-4 to TRBJ1-1; 7 bases map to TRBD1. V lost 2 bases to trimming and J lost 0 bases; unmatched junction nucleotides: 6. The CDR3 runs to 16 residues. As DNA, the CDR3 is TGTGCCAGCAGTTTAACGGCAGGGGGTGTGAACACTGAAGCTTTCTTT. Its protein is CASSLTAGGVNTEAFF.

The J gene is TRBJ2-7, the V gene TRBV3-1; weak D call: TRBD1 (6 bases). With 4 bases removed from V and 5 bases from J, the gap between germline ends came to 21 bases. Germline V gene lookup returns CDR1 LGHDT and CDR2 YNNKEL (reference sequence). The CDR3 runs 16 residues. CDR3: CASSLGLRGLIDEQYF. The CDR3, as DNA: TGTGCCAGCAGCCTAGGTCTCAGGGGATTAATCGACGAGCAGTACTTC.

This rearrangement joins TRBV5-1 to TRBJ2-7, with D possibly matching TRBD2 (5 bases). The germline gives CDR1 SGHRS, CDR2 YFSETQ. Trimming left V 5 bases short and J 5 bases short, with 17 bases between. This CDR3 region has 14 residues. CDR3 amino acids: CASRLGEGLHEQYF. For the CDR3, the DNA is TGCGCCAGCAGACTTGGAGAGGGCCTCCACGAGCAGTACTTC. The full variable domain, its missing parts supplied by reference TRBV5-1 and TRBJ2-7, is KAGVTQTPRYLIKTRGQQVTLSCSPISGHRSVSWYQQTPGQGLQFLFEYFSETQRNKGNFPGRFSGRQFSNSRSEMNVSTLELGDSALYLCASRLGEGLHEQYFGPGTRLTVT.

The V and J genes are TRBV6-5 and TRBJ2-5, with D hard to call. V dropped 5 bases and J dropped 2 bases, with 12 bases sitting between them. The length of the CDR3 is 14 residues. The V gene's germline CDR1 is MNHEY and CDR2 SVGAGI. CDR3 region: CASSGIRAQETQYF. DNA of the CDR3: TGTGCCAGCAGTGGGATCAGAGCTCAAGAGACCCAGTACTTC.

The chain carries TRBV9 and TRBJ2-3; 9 bases fit TRBD1. V was clipped by 10 bases and J by 2 bases; unmatched bases: 8. The CDR3 length is 14 residues. CDR1 SGDLS and CDR2 YYNGEE come from the germline V gene. This CDR3 is CAGVRDRDTDTQYF. In DNA, the CDR3 is TGTGCCGGCGTTCGGGACAGGGACACAGATACGCAGTATTTT. Based on the CDR3 plus reference TRBV9 and TRBJ2-3, the full variable domain is DSGVTQTPKHLITATGQRVTLRCSPRSGDLSVYWYQQSLDQGLQFLIQYYNGEERAKGNILERFSAQQFPDLHSELNLSSLELGDSALYFCAGVRDRDTDTQYFGPGTRLTVL.

This clonotype has just one count. This chain connects TRBV6-2 or TRBV6-3 to TRBJ2-6, with TRBD1 matching over 10 bases. V shed 2 bases and J 0 bases; nucleotides not matched to a gene: 10. The length of the CDR3 is 20 residues. Germline V lookup: CDR1 MNHEY, CDR2 SVGEGT. The CDR3 loop is CASSYIPGTGAFSGANVLTF. CDR3 sequence (DNA): TGTGCCAGCAGTTACATCCCCGGGACAGGGGCCTTCTCTGGGGCCAACGTCCTGACTTTC.

This chain joins TRBV5-6 and TRBJ2-7, with D tentatively TRBD2 (5 bases). CDR1 and CDR2 from the germline V gene are SGHDT and YYEEEE. The CDR3 extends over 14 amino acids. Between the trimmed V and J ends, which lost 4 bases and 0 bases, there was a span of 11 bases. The CDR3: CASSPGYGSYEQYF. The DNA of the CDR3 is TGTGCCAGCAGCCCGGGATACGGCTCCTACGAGCAGTACTTC.

Only a few counts were recorded for this clonotype. This CDR3 is CASSLAGSGTQYF. The CDR3 nucleotides read TGTGCCAGCAGCTTGGCAGGGTCAGGTACGCAGTATTTT. The rearrangement links TRBV5-4 to TRBJ2-3; D might be TRBD1 (5 bases). CDR3 length: 13 amino acids. V shed 0 bases and J shed 8 bases, with 10 bases lying between them. Germline CDR1 and CDR2: SGHNT and YYREEE (reference sequence).

The J gene is TRBJ1-1, the V gene TRBV6-4; no definite D call. The CDR3 contains 15 residues. Trimming pared 0 bases from V and 0 bases from J, leaving 8 bases between. CDR1 is MRHNA and CDR2 is SNTAGT in the germline V gene. CDR3: CASSDSFAVNTEAFF. The CDR3 DNA reads TGTGCCAGCAGTGACTCTTTCGCGGTGAACACTGAAGCTTTCTTT.

The rearrangement links TRBV3-1 to TRBJ2-1, with D uncertain. This CDR3 region has 18 residues. CDR1 is LGHDT, CDR2 YNNKEL, per germline (reference sequence). Between the trimmed V and J ends, which lost 3 bases and 6 bases, there was a span of 24 bases. CDR3 region: CASSQSRVAFTVLNEQFF. The CDR3 bases are TGTGCCAGCAGCCAGTCTCGGGTCGCCTTCACCGTTCTCAATGAGCAGTTCTTC.

The chain recombines TRBV6-6 with TRBJ1-6; D remains unclear. Trimming removed 3 bases from V and 10 bases from J, with 7 bases in between. The germline V gene encodes CDR1 MNHNY and CDR2 SVGAGI (reference sequence). This CDR3 region has 12 residues. The CDR3 DNA reads as TGTGCCAGCAGTTATGTAGAATCACCCCTCCACTTT. Its protein is CASSYVESPLHF.

The genes are TRBV7-2 and TRBJ2-7; TRBD1 matches 10 bases. This CDR3 has 15 amino acids. The junction had 8 bases not matched to a gene; V was cut back by 4 bases and J by 5 bases. From germline, CDR1 is SGHTA and CDR2 FQGNSA. In DNA, the CDR3 is TGTGCCAGCAGCTCACCGGGACAGGGGATCCACGAGCAGTACTTC. Its translation: CASSSPGQGIHEQYF.

The gene calls are TRBV5-6 and TRBJ1-1, with 8 bases aligning to TRBD1. Germline values: CDR1 SGHDT, CDR2 YYEEEE. Trimming at V came to 3 bases and at J to 2 bases, leaving 3 bases not matched to a gene. The CDR3 is made up of 14 amino acids. The CDR3 DNA is TGTGCCAGCAGCTGGGACAGGTCTAACACTGAAGCTTTCTTT. Translated, it gives CASSWDRSNTEAFF.

This clonotype was detected many times. The chain is built from TRBV29-1 and TRBJ2-7; D is perhaps TRBD1 (6 bases). CDR1 and CDR2 from the germline V gene are SQVTM and ANQGSEA. V dropped 4 bases and J dropped 2 bases, with 9 bases sitting between them. The CDR3 is made up of 12 amino acids. Here the CDR3 reads CSVGGGTYEQYF. CDR3 bases: TGCAGCGTTGGAGGGGGAACCTACGAGCAGTACTTC.

This sequence joins TRBV6-5 and TRBJ2-1; D is perhaps TRBD2 (6 bases). Gene TRBJ2-7 matches the end of the DNA better, so the J call may be wrong. The CDR3 contains 14 residues. CDR1 and CDR2 (germline): MNHEY, SVGAGI. Written as DNA, the CDR3 is TGTGCCAGCACCGAGTTCGACGGGGGCTACGAGCAGTACTTC. Protein sequence: CASTEFDGGYEQYF.

This clonotype came up once. V is TRBV7-9 and J is TRBJ1-1, with D possibly being TRBD1 (6 bases). Per germline, CDR1 SEHNR and CDR2 FQNEAQ (reference sequence). The CDR3 has 12 residues. V shed 5 bases and J shed 13 bases, with 17 bases lying between them. The CDR3 region is CASSKYRDWVFF. In nucleotides, the CDR3 is TGTGCCAGCAGCAAATACAGGGATTGGGTTTTCTTT.

V gene TRBV7-2 combines with J gene TRBJ1-5; tentative D call: TRBD1 (5 bases). The CDR3 sequence is 13 residues long. V lost 2 bases to trimming and J lost 9 bases, with 11 bases between them. Germline V gene lookup returns CDR1 SGHTA and CDR2 FQGNSA. The CDR3 region is CASSLRRGPPQHF. The CDR3 DNA reads TGTGCCAGCAGCTTAAGGAGGGGTCCGCCCCAGCATTTT. The whole variable domain, filled in from reference TRBV7-2 and TRBJ1-5, reads GAGVSQSPSNKVTEKGKDVELRCDPISGHTALYWYRQSLGQGLEFLIYFQGNSAPDKSGLPSDRFSAERTGGSVSTLTIQRTQQEDSAVYLCASSLRRGPPQHFGDGTRLSIL.